This T cell receptor (beta chain) was found in a study of Ad26.COV2.S vaccination and SARS-CoV-2 variants. Looking at the study overall: Once or twice, 56 days apart, Ad26.COV2.S was delivered intramuscularly.

Study outcomes and limitations: Estimates derived from TCR breadth and depth analyses may have underestimated total T cell responses.

Specified treatment: about 20 received Ad26.COV2.S at low or high dose, single or two shots; several received placebo; per-sample allocation not given. Repertoires come from day 63 after the first vaccine or placebo injection. Donation came from an adult in Boston who was aged 18-55 years. The shot given was an Ad26 vector that makes Wuhan-strain SARS-CoV-2 spike. Method: immunoSEQ multiplex PCR; TCRdb's copy keeps in-frame clones and lacks some. The sample consists of about 460,000 clones, 80% to 90% of them appearing once. To note about this clone: Its antigen is as yet unknown.

J lost 5 bases, V lost 1 base, and 3 bases had no gene match. This CDR3 is 14 amino acids long. CDR1 LGHDT and CDR2 YNNKEL come from the germline V gene (reference sequence). The chain joins TRBV3-1 (or the pseudogene TRBV3-2) to TRBJ2-7; TRBD2 matches at 9 bases. The sample in question was peripheral blood, obtained in a trial of Ad26.COV2.S vaccine versus placebo. The clonotype originates from a person aged 18-65 years who received the Ad26.COV2.S COVID-19 vaccine or a placebo. CDR3 sequence reads: CASSQVAGDDEQYF. The CDR3 DNA follows: TGTGCCAGCAGCCAAGTAGCGGGAGACGACGAGCAGTACTTC.